The 32 T cell receptor beta chains in this list originate from one sample, sequenced in a study of blood T cell repertoires in COVID-19. The protocol was immunoSEQ multiplex PCR, while the TCRdb copy is restricted to in-frame clones and leaves out a portion. The sample comprises about 130,000 clones, around nine tenths of which are singletons, and 1.2% rests with the top ten. The sample was peripheral blood. All receptors derive from an elderly woman with acute or convalescent COVID-19.

This clone was observed a single time. The chain couples TRBV28 to TRBJ1-2, with D unclear. The CDR3 extends over 12 amino acids. Germline CDR1 and CDR2: MDHEN and SYDVKM. With 7 bases removed from V and 6 bases from J, the gap between germline ends came to 12 bases. DNA of the CDR3: TGTGCCAGCACCCAACTCGGGGATGGCTACACCTTC. This gives the protein CASTQLGDGYTF.

The chain employs TRBV10-3 and TRBJ1-1, with 7 positions matching TRBD1. This CDR3 has 12 amino acids. Germline V lookup: CDR1 ENHRY, CDR2 SYGVKD. J was trimmed by 8 bases and V by 5 bases; bases with no gene match: 5. This CDR3 reads CAISPGQTEAFF. The CDR3 DNA follows: TGTGCCATCAGTCCGGGACAGACGGAAGCTTTCTTT.

This clone was counted between two and nine times. The V and J genes are TRBV7-9 and TRBJ2-5; the match to TRBD1 covers 7 bases. Trimming cost V 0 bases and J 1 base; bases outside gene matches: 2. Per the germline V gene, CDR1 is SEHNR and CDR2 is FQNEAQ (reference sequence). This CDR3 contains 15 residues. DNA for the CDR3: TGTGCCAGCAGCTTAGCTAGGACAGGCCAAGAGACCCAGTACTTC. This gives the protein CASSLARTGQETQYF.

The chain has TRBV11-2 and TRBJ2-5; 12 bases match TRBD2. The CDR3 sequence is 19 residues long. Germline V lookup: CDR1 SGHAT, CDR2 FQNNGV. Trimming cost V 2 bases and J 5 bases; bases outside gene matches: 15. The CDR3 bases are TGTGCCAGCAGCTTATTGACTAGCGGGAGAGGTTTTATCGTGGAGACCCAGTACTTC. Its protein is CASSLLTSGRGFIVETQYF. The variable domain in full, with the rest retrieved from reference TRBV11-2 and TRBJ2-5, is EAGVAQSPRYKIIEKRQSVAFWCNPISGHATLYWYQQILGQGPKLLIQFQNNGVVDDSQLPKDRFSAERLKGVDSTLKIQPAKLEDSAVYLCASSLLTSGRGFIVETQYFGPGTRLLVL.

The J gene is TRBJ1-2, the V gene TRBV19, with D unclear. The CDR3 has 13 amino acids. V shed 5 bases and J shed 5 bases, with 12 bases lying between them. CDR1 and CDR2 from the germline V gene are LNHDA and SQIVND (reference sequence). The CDR3 region has the DNA TGTGCCAGTAGTGTGGGTGGGCAGTATGGCTACACCTTC. It encodes CASSVGGQYGYTF.

The rearrangement joins TRBV28 to TRBJ2-1, with TRBD1 identical over 10 bases. This CDR3 contains 21 residues. CDR1 and CDR2 (germline): MDHEN, SYDVKM. Losses at the gene ends were 6 bases for V and 0 bases for J; bases not matched to a gene: 20. CDR3 sequence: CASRFQLGQGHQLRSYNEQFF. CDR3 DNA: TGTGCCAGCAGGTTCCAATTGGGACAGGGGCACCAATTACGCTCCTACAATGAGCAGTTCTTC.

The genes are TRBV9 and TRBJ1-6, with 10 nucleotides matching TRBD1. CDR3 length equals 16 residues. The germline gives CDR1 SGDLS, CDR2 YYNGEE. Trimming took 4 bases from V and 4 from J; bases not matched to a gene: 5. The CDR3 spells CASSLGDRGYNSPLHF. CDR3 nucleotide sequence: TGTGCCAGCAGCTTGGGGGACAGGGGTTATAATTCACCCCTCCACTTT.

This chain connects TRBV29-1 to TRBJ1-2; 12 bases align to TRBD1. Germline values: CDR1 SQVTM, CDR2 ANQGSEA. The CDR3 contains 15 residues. The J segment lost 8 bases and the V segment lost 1 base, leaving 8 bases of the junction unmatched. The CDR3 DNA follows: TGCAGCGTTGAAGTGGGGACAGGGGGCAGGGAAGGCTACACCTTC. Protein sequence: CSVEVGTGGREGYTF.

This sequence joins TRBV18 and TRBJ1-2, with TRBD1 matching over 7 bases. CDR1 is KGHSH, CDR2 LQKENI, per germline. CDR3 length equals 15 residues. V gave up 1 base and J gave up 4 bases; unmatched junction bases: 6. CDR3 bases: TGTGCCAGCTCACCACGGGACAGCTTACCCTATGGCTACACCTTC. It encodes CASSPRDSLPYGYTF.

The CDR3 nucleotides are TGTGCCAGCGAAGGGGTCAGGGTCCTTTTCACAGATACGCAGTATTTT. Amino acids: CASEGVRVLFTDTQYF. This chain connects TRBV6-4 to TRBJ2-3; D is perhaps TRBD1 (5 bases). CDR3 size: 16 residues. Per the germline V gene, CDR1 is MRHNA and CDR2 is SNTAGT. V was clipped by 8 bases and J by 2 bases, with 20 bases between them.

The chain has TRBV28 and TRBJ1-2; a possible D gene is TRBD1 (5 bases). V was trimmed by 3 bases and J by 7 bases, leaving 15 bases between them. The germline V gene has CDR1 MDHEN and CDR2 SYDVKM. The CDR3 runs to 14 residues. This CDR3 is CASSFFRGSGGYTF. The DNA of the CDR3 is TGTGCCAGCAGTTTCTTTAGGGGTTCTGGTGGCTACACCTTC.

CDR3: CASSPGQGGSYEQYF. In DNA, the CDR3 is TGTGCCAGCAGCCCGGGACAGGGTGGGTCCTACGAGCAGTACTTC. The chain carries TRBV9 and TRBJ2-7; 9 bases are a match to TRBD1. The CDR3 is made up of 15 amino acids. In germline, CDR1 is SGDLS, CDR2 YYNGEE. With 4 bases clipped from V and 1 base from J, the junction kept 6 bases outside the gene matches. Complete variable domain (other parts from reference TRBV9 and TRBJ2-7): DSGVTQTPKHLITATGQRVTLRCSPRSGDLSVYWYQQSLDQGLQFLIQYYNGEERAKGNILERFSAQQFPDLHSELNLSSLELGDSALYFCASSPGQGGSYEQYFGPGTRLTVT.

CDR3 in DNA: TGTGCCAGCGGACTAGCGGGGGGCGTAGCCAAAAACATTCAGTACTTC. Its protein product is CASGLAGGVAKNIQYF. The chain recombines TRBV2 with TRBJ2-4; 14 nucleotides agree with TRBD2. This CDR3 is 16 amino acids long. The V gene's germline CDR1 is SNHLY and CDR2 FYNNEI. Trimming took 8 bases from V and 0 from J; bases not matched to a gene: 3.

This clone was observed a few times. The J gene is TRBJ2-2, the V gene TRBV7-9, with a possible D match to TRBD1 (6 bases). V was pared by 7 bases and J by 1 base, with 13 bases between. From germline, CDR1 is SEHNR and CDR2 FQNEAQ (reference sequence). The CDR3 covers 15 residues. CDR3 amino acids: CASTAGAGNTGELFF. Written as DNA, the CDR3 is TGTGCCAGCACCGCAGGGGCTGGGAACACCGGGGAGCTGTTTTTT.

This chain joins TRBV4-1 and TRBJ2-1; D ambiguous. CDR1 and CDR2 from the germline V gene are MGHRA and YSYEKL. Between the trimmed V and J ends, which lost 1 base and 7 bases, there was a span of 8 bases. This CDR3 has 13 amino acids. The DNA for the CDR3 is TGCGCCAGCAGCCAAGTATCCCGGAATGAGCAGTTCTTC. This translates into CASSQVSRNEQFF.

The chain links TRBV21-1 to TRBJ1-4; TRBD1 reflects the table's D call only, with no check against the DNA. TRBV21-1 is marked as a pseudogene. CDR3 size: 15 residues. For the CDR3, the DNA is TGTGCCAGCACCGCGGAGGACAGGGGAATTGAAAAACTGTTTTTT. This codes for CASTAEDRGIEKLFF.

CDR3 loop: CASSPSGGGQPQHF. CDR3 nucleotides: TGTGCCAGCTCACCATCAGGGGGCGGTCAGCCCCAGCATTTT. This rearrangement joins TRBV18 to TRBJ1-5, with 8 nucleotides matching TRBD1. There are 14 residues in the CDR3. The V segment lost 2 bases and the J segment 6 bases; nucleotides outside the gene matches: 3. Germline assignment: CDR1 KGHSH and CDR2 LQKENI.

V is TRBV7-6 and J is TRBJ2-5; no reliable D call. V was clipped by 5 bases and J by 5 bases, with 6 bases between them. CDR3 size: 11 residues. Germline lookup yields CDR1 SGHVS and CDR2 FNYEAQ. CDR3 region: CASSPGETQYF. CDR3 nucleotide sequence: TGTGCCAGCAGCCCCGGGGAGACCCAGTACTTC.

J is TRBJ1-6 and V is TRBV6-5; perhaps TRBD1 as D (5 bases). V shed 6 bases and J shed 8 bases, with 14 bases lying between them. The length of the CDR3 is 14 residues. The germline gives CDR1 MNHEY, CDR2 SVGAGI. The CDR3 loop reads CASSPDSTDSPLHF. The DNA of the CDR3 is TGTGCCAGCAGCCCAGACAGCACTGATTCACCCCTCCACTTT.

This clone has a single count. The V call is TRBV19, the J call TRBJ2-1; TRBD2 is a possible D gene (5 bases). CDR3 length: 16 amino acids. CDR1 LNHDA and CDR2 SQIVND come from the germline V gene (reference sequence). V dropped 1 base and J dropped 2 bases, with 12 bases sitting between them. DNA of the CDR3: TGTGCCAGTAGTATAGGACTATCCCCTACCTACAATGAGCAGTTCTTC. Translating gives CASSIGLSPTYNEQFF. The full variable domain, rest sourced from reference TRBV19 and TRBJ2-1, is DGGITQSPKYLFRKEGQNVTLSCEQNLNHDAMYWYRQDPGQGLRLIYYSQIVNDFQKGDIAEGYSVSREKKESFPLTVTSAQKNPTAFYLCASSIGLSPTYNEQFFGPGTRLTVL.

The rearrangement joins TRBV6-6 to TRBJ1-5; 12 bases are a match to TRBD1. Per the germline V gene, CDR1 is MNHNY and CDR2 is SVGAGI (reference sequence). The junction had 4 bases not matched to a gene; V was cut back by 6 bases and J by 4 bases. The CDR3 loop spans 15 amino acids. The CDR3 DNA is TGTGCCAGCAGCCAGGGACAGGGGGCTAATCAGCCCCAGCATTTT. It encodes CASSQGQGANQPQHF.

The J gene is TRBJ2-1, the V gene TRBV7-2; TRBD2 is a possible D gene (6 bases). The germline gives CDR1 SGHTA, CDR2 FQGNSA. The CDR3 extends over 19 amino acids. V lost 1 base, J lost 0 bases, and 19 bases lay in between. Here the CDR3 DNA reads TGTGCCAGCAGCTTAGGAGGGGCAATTGGGGGGAGCTCCTACAATGAGCAGTTCTTC. Amino acid sequence: CASSLGGAIGGSSYNEQFF.

This chain uses TRBV7-9 with TRBJ2-5; 11 bases line up with TRBD2. The CDR3 spans 17 residues. V was clipped by 1 base and J by 4 bases; unmatched bases: 8. CDR1 SEHNR and CDR2 FQNEAQ come from the germline V gene (reference sequence). The CDR3 DNA sequence: TGTGCCAGCAGCTTAGTGATGACTAGCGGGAAAGGAGAGACCCAGTACTTC. Translating gives CASSLVMTSGKGETQYF. Full variable domain (rest looked up from reference TRBV7-9 and TRBJ2-5): DTGVSQNPRHKITKRGQNVTFRCDPISEHNRLYWYRQTLGQGPEFLTYFQNEAQLEKSRLLSDRFSAERPKGSFSTLEIQRTEQGDSAMYLCASSLVMTSGKGETQYFGPGTRLLVL.

This chain connects TRBV5-1 to TRBJ2-3, with D hard to call. There are 15 residues in the CDR3. V was pared by 2 bases and J by 2 bases, with 12 bases between. Germline CDR1 is SGHRS and CDR2 is YFSETQ. CDR3 in amino acids: CASSFFSTATDTQYF. DNA of the CDR3: TGCGCCAGCAGCTTCTTTTCGACTGCCACAGATACGCAGTATTTT.

In DNA form, the CDR3 reads TGTGCCAGCAGCTTGGGGACAGGGGGAGCCGGGAACTATGGCTACACCTTC. This gives the protein CASSLGTGGAGNYGYTF. The chain joins TRBV5-4 to TRBJ1-2, with 10 bases identical to TRBD1. J gave up 2 bases and V 0 bases, and 7 bases lay outside the gene matches. This CDR3 has 17 amino acids. Germline values: CDR1 SGHNT, CDR2 YYREEE (reference sequence).

Worth noting for this clone: Other nucleotide sequences in the sample specify the same CDR3. The chain recombines TRBV5-1 with TRBJ1-1; 8 bases match TRBD1. V was clipped by 0 bases and J by 3 bases; unmatched bases: 13. The CDR3 is made up of 18 amino acids. Germline CDR1 reads SGHRS; CDR2 reads YFSETQ. The DNA for the CDR3 is TGCGCCAGCAGCTTGGCCACCTGGGCAGGGGGCCGGGACACTGAAGCTTTCTTT. It encodes CASSLATWAGGRDTEAFF.

As regards this clone: The junction departs from germline at one end; a sequencing error may be responsible. This sequence joins TRBV11-1 and TRBJ2-7, with a possible D match to TRBD2 (6 bases). Germline CDR1 reads SGHAT; CDR2 reads FQDESV (reference sequence). This CDR3 region has 12 residues. CDR3 bases: TGTGCCAGCAGCTTAGGAAGTGCGGGAACAGTCTTC. Protein product: CASSLGSAGTVF.

This chain uses TRBV18 with TRBJ1-2, with no clear D. Trimming took off 1 base at V and 10 bases at J, with 10 bases between the two ends. CDR1 is KGHSH, CDR2 LQKENI, per germline. The CDR3 covers 12 residues. The CDR3 protein is CASSPRQETYTF. CDR3 bases: TGTGCCAGCTCACCACGGCAGGAAACCTACACCTTC.

Points on this clone: Other DNA sequences in this specimen translate into the identical CDR3. The chain carries TRBV6-5 and TRBJ1-6; a possible D gene is TRBD1 (5 bases). CDR1 and CDR2 from the germline V gene are MNHEY and SVGAGI. The CDR3 loop spans 13 amino acids. Trimming shortened V by 6 bases and J by 4 bases, and 7 bases separated the two germline ends. This CDR3 reads CASSSGYNSPLHF. CDR3 coding DNA: TGTGCCAGCAGCTCAGGGTATAATTCACCCCTCCACTTT.

The chain joins TRBV29-1 to TRBJ2-7; D possibly corresponds to TRBD2 (5 bases). The CDR3 covers 13 residues. Looked up from germline, CDR1 is SQVTM and CDR2 is ANQGSEA. V was cut by 2 bases and J by 1 base, with 9 bases left in between. Written as DNA, the CDR3 is TGCAGCGTTGAAACCCCGGGATCCTACGAGCAGTACTTC. Translation gives CSVETPGSYEQYF.

The chain has TRBV7-2 and TRBJ1-1, with D maybe TRBD1 (5 bases). Trimming took off 5 bases at V and 3 bases at J, with 13 bases between the two ends. CDR3 length: 14 residues. Germline V gene sequence: CDR1 SGHTA, CDR2 FQGNSA. CDR3 nucleotides: TGTGCCAGCAGCCCTCGCTCGGGGGACACTGAAGCTTTCTTT. Its translation: CASSPRSGDTEAFF. Together with reference TRBV7-2 and TRBJ1-1, the CDR3 gives the full variable domain: GAGVSQSPSNKVTEKGKDVELRCDPISGHTALYWYRQSLGQGLEFLIYFQGNSAPDKSGLPSDRFSAERTGGSVSTLTIQRTQQEDSAVYLCASSPRSGDTEAFFGQGTRLTVV.

This sequence joins TRBV6-5 and TRBJ1-6, with a tentative D call TRBD1 (6 bases). The germline V gene encodes CDR1 MNHEY and CDR2 SVGAGI. V dropped 7 bases and J dropped 7 bases, with 17 bases sitting between them. The CDR3 is 15 residues long. The DNA of the CDR3 is TGTGCCAGCACCAACCAATATACAGGGAATTCACCCCTCCACTTT. It is translated as CASTNQYTGNSPLHF.